Detailed here is one T cell receptor beta chain. The source of the sample is a study of blood T cell repertoires in COVID-19. Study overall: Researchers got acute and convalescent COVID-19 samples from the United States, Italy and Spain. From T cells, B-cell-depleted T cells, or PBMCs came the material, which was cDNA or gDNA.

Cohorts were based on clinical histories the participants reported. In the study's own analysis: Amplification of reference gene primers was used by the study to estimate nucleated cell counts. Produced via immunoSEQ multiplex PCR; TCRdb's table is partial and in-frame only. D and trimming were read from the DNA, whereas the V and J calls and clone size are those reported in that table. The sample gives roughly 240,000 clones, around 88% of which show up once; roughly 2.5% is in the top ten. With 11 bases clipped from V and 4 bases from J, the junction kept 5 bases outside the gene matches. This CDR3 region has 12 residues. The germline V gene encodes CDR1 SGHTA and CDR2 FQGNSA.

The chain couples TRBV7-2 to TRBJ2-5; 9 bases align to TRBD1. The sequenced sample was PBMCs or T cells enriched from blood (not recorded which). This receptor was obtained from a woman aged 40 to 50 with acute COVID-19. CDR3 sequence (DNA): TGTGCCGGGTCGACAGGGGGAGAGACCCAGTACTTC. It codes for CAGSTGGETQYF.